This T cell receptor (beta chain) is drawn from a study of technical replicates of blood from a few donors (dated by TCRdb to between 2016 and 2019). This clone came up once. The clone's antigen remains unknown. Qualities for individual bases were not recorded, and no much larger clone is one base off. The V end loses 5 bases and the J end loses 14 bases, and a stretch of 21 bases separates them. The germline V gene gives CDR1 as SGHTA and CDR2 as FQGNSA. The CDR3 starts with the cysteine, ends with the phenylalanine, and has 13 residues. Here the CDR3 DNA is all that survives: 39 bases in frame from base 1. Library prep was done by the immunoSEQ multiplex PCR assay. Not all clones reach the TCRdb copy of this immuneACCESS table, which keeps in-frame sequences only. Checked studies attribute under half of the gap to unresolved V genes and leave the rest unexplained. The sample profile shows approximately 70,000 clones; 90% to 95% of them were found once. The top ten constitute over 4% of the sample.

This sequence was found in a human donor in good health. Some clones in this sample may be carry-over from other donors' samples. The sample consisted of PBMCs. This chain is built from TRBV7-2 and TRBJ2-5; TRBD2 could be the D gene, as 7 bases match. The CDR3 region has the sequence CASSREGGGPPYF. In nucleotides, the sequence is TGTGCCAGCAGCAGAGAAGGGGGAGGGCCCCCTTACTTC.